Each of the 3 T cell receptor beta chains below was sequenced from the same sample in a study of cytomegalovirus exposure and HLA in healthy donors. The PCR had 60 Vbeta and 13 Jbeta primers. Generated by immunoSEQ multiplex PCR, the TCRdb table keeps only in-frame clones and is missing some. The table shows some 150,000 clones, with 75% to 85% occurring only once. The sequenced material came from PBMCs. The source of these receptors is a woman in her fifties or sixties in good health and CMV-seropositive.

CDR3 region: CASSPRTENQPQHF. DNA of the CDR3: TGTGCCAGCTCACCCCGGACAGAAAATCAGCCCCAGCATTTT. The gene calls are TRBV18 and TRBJ1-5; D may be TRBD1 (6 bases). This CDR3 is built from 14 residues. The V end lost 3 bases, the J end lost 4 bases, and 10 bases lay between the germline ends. Germline V gene data show CDR1 as KGHSH and CDR2 as LQKENI.

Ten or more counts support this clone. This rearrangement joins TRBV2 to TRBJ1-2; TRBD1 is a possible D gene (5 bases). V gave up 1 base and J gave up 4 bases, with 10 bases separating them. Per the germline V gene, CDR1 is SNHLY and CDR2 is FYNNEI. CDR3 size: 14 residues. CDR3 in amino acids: CASSEGEGVYGYTF. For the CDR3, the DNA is TGTGCCAGCAGTGAAGGGGAAGGGGTCTATGGCTACACCTTC.

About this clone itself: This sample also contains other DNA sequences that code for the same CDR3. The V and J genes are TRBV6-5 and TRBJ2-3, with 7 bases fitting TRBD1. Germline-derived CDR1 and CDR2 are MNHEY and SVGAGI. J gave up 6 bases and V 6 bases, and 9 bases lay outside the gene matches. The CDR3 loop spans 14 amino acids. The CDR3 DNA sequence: TGTGCCAGCAGACCGATGGACAGGCCGGATACGCAGTATTTT. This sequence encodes CASRPMDRPDTQYF.